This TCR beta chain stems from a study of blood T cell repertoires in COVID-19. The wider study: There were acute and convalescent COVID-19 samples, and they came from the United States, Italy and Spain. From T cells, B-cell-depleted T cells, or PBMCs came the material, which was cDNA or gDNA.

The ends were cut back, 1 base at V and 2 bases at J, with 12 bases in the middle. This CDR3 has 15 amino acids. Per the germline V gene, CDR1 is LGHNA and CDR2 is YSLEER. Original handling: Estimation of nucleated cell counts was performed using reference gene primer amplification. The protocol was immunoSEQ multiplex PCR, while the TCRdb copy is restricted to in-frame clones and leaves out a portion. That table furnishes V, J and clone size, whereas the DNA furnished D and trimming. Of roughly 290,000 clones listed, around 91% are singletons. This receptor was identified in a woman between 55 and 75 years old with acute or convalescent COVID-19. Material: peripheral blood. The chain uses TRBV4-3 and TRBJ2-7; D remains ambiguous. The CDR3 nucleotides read TGCGCCAGCAGCCAAGCTTATCCAGGTGCCTACGAGCAGTACTTC. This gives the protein CASSQAYPGAYEQYF.